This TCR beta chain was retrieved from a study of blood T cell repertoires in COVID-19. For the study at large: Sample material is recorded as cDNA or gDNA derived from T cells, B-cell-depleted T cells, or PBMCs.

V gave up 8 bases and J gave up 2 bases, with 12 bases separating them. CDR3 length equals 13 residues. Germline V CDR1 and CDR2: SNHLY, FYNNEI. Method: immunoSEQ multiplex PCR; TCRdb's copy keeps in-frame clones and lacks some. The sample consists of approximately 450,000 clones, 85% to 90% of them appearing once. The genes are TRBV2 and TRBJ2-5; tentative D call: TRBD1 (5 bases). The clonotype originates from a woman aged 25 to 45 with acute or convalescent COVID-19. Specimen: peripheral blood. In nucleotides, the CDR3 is TGTGCCAGCCTCAGGGCTTTTCAAGAGACCCAGTACTTC. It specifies CASLRAFQETQYF.